One and the same sample provided the 21 T cell receptor beta chains below, sequenced in a study of blood T cell repertoires in COVID-19. Repertoires were generated with immunoSEQ multiplex PCR, while TCRdb's copy carries only in-frame clones and drops some. Found here are around 37,000 clones, 80% to 90% of them singletons; the top ten hold around 1.6%. Sequencing was carried out using peripheral blood. The receptors were gathered from a man in his fifties or sixties with COVID-19, enrolled during active disease.

The gene calls are TRBV9 and TRBJ1-3; TRBD1 is a possible D gene (6 bases). Germline CDR1 is SGDLS and CDR2 is YYNGEE. CDR3 length equals 17 residues. V lost 0 bases, J lost 0 bases, and 13 bases lay in between. The CDR3 DNA reads TGTGCCAGCAGCGTAGAGGGACACCGACTCTCTGGAAACACCATATATTTT. Its translation: CASSVEGHRLSGNTIYF.

The chain couples TRBV4-1 to TRBJ1-2, with a weak D call TRBD1 (6 bases). The germline V and J ends were trimmed by 6 bases and 10 bases, with 18 bases remaining between them. Germline V gene data show CDR1 as MGHRA and CDR2 as YSYEKL. This CDR3 contains 13 residues. CDR3 protein: CASRDSFAAHYTF. DNA for the CDR3: TGCGCCAGCAGGGACAGTTTCGCCGCACACTACACCTTC.

This clone was seen a few times. V gene TRBV6-2 or TRBV6-3 combines with J gene TRBJ2-7; 9 bases align to TRBD2. This CDR3 has 15 residues. Germline CDR1 MNHEY, CDR2 SVGEGT. V shed 4 bases and J 0 bases; nucleotides not matched to a gene: 4. The CDR3 spells CASSSTSGPSYEQYF. The CDR3 DNA reads as TGTGCCAGCAGTTCGACTAGCGGACCCTCCTACGAGCAGTACTTC.

The chain combines TRBV7-9 with TRBJ1-1; D is unclear. Germline assignment: CDR1 SEHNR and CDR2 FQNEAQ (reference sequence). V was trimmed by 0 bases and J by 4 bases, leaving 6 bases between them. This CDR3 contains 13 residues. This CDR3 is CASSLAHGTEAFF. The CDR3 nucleotides are TGTGCCAGCAGCTTAGCACATGGCACTGAAGCTTTCTTT.

The chain carries TRBV12-3 or TRBV12-4 and TRBJ1-2; D is undetermined. The CDR3 is 13 amino acids. Trimming took 4 bases from V and 4 from J, leaving 10 bases between them. The CDR3 is CASSSTSSYGYTF. The CDR3 DNA follows: TGTGCCAGCAGTTCGACTTCTAGCTATGGCTACACCTTC.

This chain uses TRBV5-4 with TRBJ1-5; 7 bases line up with TRBD1. The CDR3 length is 16 residues. The J segment lost 4 bases and the V segment lost 3 bases, leaving 10 bases of the junction unmatched. Germline CDR1 is SGHNT and CDR2 is YYREEE (reference sequence). The CDR3 DNA sequence: TGTGCCAGCAGCTCTGCCGGGGCAGGGGGTAATCAGCCCCAGCATTTT. This gives the protein CASSSAGAGGNQPQHF.

The chain recombines TRBV6-5 with TRBJ2-7, with TRBD1 matching 7 bases. Germline V lookup: CDR1 MNHEY, CDR2 SVGAGI. The CDR3 runs to 15 residues. The junction had 5 bases not matched to a gene; V was cut back by 0 bases and J by 3 bases. This CDR3 reads CASSYSFDRDYEQYF. The CDR3 nucleotides are TGTGCCAGCAGTTACTCGTTCGACAGGGACTACGAGCAGTACTTC.

CDR3 in amino acids: CASSAGTFPGNTIYF. The CDR3 DNA is TGTGCCAGCAGCGCCGGGACTTTCCCCGGAAACACCATATATTTT. The chain is built from TRBV5-4 and TRBJ1-3, with D possibly being TRBD1 (5 bases). V lost 4 bases and J lost 4, with 15 bases in between. The CDR3 consists of 15 residues. Germline V CDR1 and CDR2: SGHNT, YYREEE (reference sequence). The variable domain in full, with the rest retrieved from reference TRBV5-4 and TRBJ1-3, is ETGVTQSPTHLIKTRGQQVTLRCSSQSGHNTVSWYQQALGQGPQFIFQYYREEENGRGNFPPRFSGLQFPNYSSELNVNALELDDSALYLCASSAGTFPGNTIYFGEGSWLTVV.

This chain connects TRBV28 to TRBJ1-1, with D maybe TRBD1 (6 bases). V lost 7 bases, J lost 5 bases, and 20 bases lay in between. Germline CDR1 is MDHEN and CDR2 is SYDVKM. The CDR3 has 15 amino acids. The CDR3 DNA reads as TGTGCCAGCACCAACGGGGCAGGGGCAAGGACTGAAGCTTTCTTT. The encoded protein is CASTNGAGARTEAFF. The full variable domain, rest sourced from reference TRBV28 and TRBJ1-1, is DVKVTQSSRYLVKRTGEKVFLECVQDMDHENMFWYRQDPGLGLRLIYFSYDVKMKEKGDIPEGYSVSREKKERFSLILESASTNQTSMYLCASTNGAGARTEAFFGQGTRLTVV.

Worth noting for this clone: The same CDR3 also results from other DNA sequences found in this sample. This sequence joins TRBV18 and TRBJ2-5; 8 nucleotides match TRBD1. J was trimmed by 2 bases and V by 8 bases; bases with no gene match: 4. The CDR3 runs 13 residues. Germline V gene data show CDR1 as KGHSH and CDR2 as LQKENI. In DNA form, the CDR3 reads TGTGCCAGCAGCCGGGACAGGCAAGAGACCCAGTACTTC. Amino acids: CASSRDRQETQYF.

The J gene is TRBJ1-3, the V gene TRBV10-3, with TRBD1 as a possible D gene (6 bases). V dropped 8 bases and J dropped 0 bases, with 14 bases sitting between them. This CDR3 region has 15 residues. Germline-derived CDR1 and CDR2 are ENHRY and SYGVKD. The CDR3, as DNA: TGTGCCATCGGGAGACAGGCCTCCTCTGGAAACACCATATATTTT. This translates into CAIGRQASSGNTIYF.

This clone was picked up one time. The V call is TRBV30, the J call TRBJ2-7; D possibly corresponds to TRBD1 (6 bases). With 8 bases removed from V and 4 bases from J, the gap between germline ends came to 12 bases. Germline CDR1 and CDR2: GTSNPN and SVGIG (reference sequence). The CDR3 is 11 amino acids. In DNA form, the CDR3 reads TGTGCCCGCTCAGGGGCTTACGAGCAGTACTTC. It specifies CARSGAYEQYF.

The J gene is TRBJ2-3, the V gene TRBV29-1, with 14 bases identical to TRBD2. Germline CDR1 is SQVTM and CDR2 is ANQGSEA. CDR3 length equals 16 residues. The V segment lost 6 bases and the J segment 0 bases; nucleotides outside the gene matches: 5. The CDR3 DNA sequence: TGCAGCGTCTCGGGACTAGCGGGAGCCAGCACAGATACGCAGTATTTT. Translating gives CSVSGLAGASTDTQYF.

Note on this clone: The same CDR3 is also encoded by other DNA sequences in this sample. The chain couples TRBV2 to TRBJ1-1; no reliable D call. This CDR3 region has 13 residues. Germline lookup yields CDR1 SNHLY and CDR2 FYNNEI. V was pared by 7 bases and J by 1 base, with 10 bases between. The CDR3 DNA follows: TGTGCCAGCACCGTCAGTGGGAACACTGAAGCTTTCTTT. Encoded protein: CASTVSGNTEAFF.

V usage is TRBV6-5 and J usage is TRBJ2-1, with D possibly matching TRBD1 (5 bases). Germline lookup yields CDR1 MNHEY and CDR2 SVGAGI. V was clipped by 5 bases and J by 8 bases, with 10 bases between them. This CDR3 is built from 12 residues. The CDR3 sequence: CASSNLRDEQFF. The CDR3 region has the DNA TGTGCCAGCAGTAACCTCAGGGATGAGCAGTTCTTC.

The chain recombines TRBV11-2 with TRBJ2-2; a weak D match, TRBD1 (5 bases). The V gene's germline CDR1 is SGHAT and CDR2 FQNNGV. V was pared by 1 base and J by 6 bases, with 9 bases between. The CDR3 totals 14 residues. The CDR3 DNA sequence: TGTGCCAGCAGCTTAGTGCAGGGTGCCGGGGAGCTGTTTTTT. Translated, it gives CASSLVQGAGELFF.

In DNA form, the CDR3 reads TGTGCCAGCAGCCAGACTAGCGGGAGCCTCGAGCAGTACTTC. This sequence encodes CASSQTSGSLEQYF. J is TRBJ2-7 and V is TRBV4-2; 12 bases map to TRBD2. Looked up from germline, CDR1 is LGHNA and CDR2 is YNFKEQ. J lost 6 bases, V lost 3 bases, and 3 bases had no gene match. The CDR3 length is 14 residues.

The chain has TRBV4-2 and TRBJ1-3, with D hard to call. Trimming stripped 0 bases from V and 2 bases from J, with 8 bases between. CDR1 is LGHNA, CDR2 YNFKEQ, per germline. The CDR3 loop spans 15 amino acids. The CDR3 protein is CASSQDEGTGNTIYF. The DNA for the CDR3 is TGTGCCAGCAGCCAAGATGAGGGAACTGGAAACACCATATATTTT.

The chain employs TRBV5-6 and TRBJ1-2; 7 nucleotides agree with TRBD1. The CDR3 has 15 residues. V was clipped by 4 bases and J by 4 bases; unmatched bases: 10. Looked up from germline, CDR1 is SGHDT and CDR2 is YYEEEE. This CDR3 is CASSPDREEGYGYTF. DNA for the CDR3: TGTGCCAGCAGCCCCGACAGGGAGGAAGGCTATGGCTACACCTTC. Filled out from reference TRBV5-6 and TRBJ1-2, the complete variable domain reads DAGVTQSPTHLIKTRGQQVTLRCSPKSGHDTVSWYQQALGQGPQFIFQYYEEEERQRGNFPDRFSGHQFPNYSSELNVNALLLGDSALYLCASSPDREEGYGYTFGSGTRLTVV.

The chain employs TRBV6-2 or TRBV6-3 and TRBJ2-7, with TRBD1 matching 7 bases. The germline CDR1 and CDR2 sequences are MNHEY and SVGEGT. There are 14 residues in the CDR3. V was clipped by 2 bases and J by 3 bases; unmatched bases: 4. CDR3 sequence: CASSYKRGLYEQYF. For the CDR3, the DNA is TGTGCCAGCAGTTACAAAAGGGGGCTCTACGAGCAGTACTTC.

The J gene is TRBJ1-1, the V gene TRBV6-1, with D possibly being TRBD1 (6 bases). Trimming removed 2 bases from V and 4 bases from J, with 11 bases in between. Germline lookup yields CDR1 MNHNS and CDR2 SASEGT. There are 14 residues in the CDR3. For the CDR3, the DNA is TGTGCCAGCAGTGAATACGGGGGGGCCACTGAAGCTTTCTTT. It codes for CASSEYGGATEAFF.